These T cell receptor beta chains were read from a single sample in a study of control samples from healthy donors and cancer patients. The repertoire was sequenced with immunoSEQ multiplex PCR; TCRdb's copy has only in-frame clones and lacks some. Of about 170,000 clones in the sample, 70% to 90% were seen once. Specimen: blood. These receptors all stem from a woman between 25 and 40 years old in good health. Each CDR3 is given with its conserved first and last residue. Fields, in order: V gene, D gene, clone size, J gene, CDR3 protein, CDR3 DNA. D genes are given only for firm matches. Clone size is not always given. Where it is, it says once, few, many or a class for expanded clones.

TRBV7-8,.,.,TRBJ1-2,CASSLGAGLNYGYTF,TGTGCCAGCAGCTTAGGGGCGGGGCTTAACTATGGCTACACCTTC
TRBV2,.,.,TRBJ2-5,CASRQETQYF,TGTGCCAGCAGGCAAGAGACCCAGTACTTC
TRBV24-1,.,.,TRBJ1-2,CATSPTSPAVSTLYGYTF,TGTGCCACCAGCCCAACCTCACCGGCAGTGTCAACCCTCTATGGCTACACCTTC
TRBV10-3,.,.,TRBJ2-5,CAISEGDSEGLQETQYF,TGTGCCATCAGTGAGGGGGATAGCGAGGGACTCCAAGAGACCCAGTACTTC
TRBV15,.,.,TRBJ2-2,CATSARAGTGELFF,TGTGCCACCAGCGCTCGGGCGGGCACCGGGGAGCTGTTTTTT
TRBV6-1,TRBD2,few,TRBJ2-1,CASSENASGGAYNEQFF,TGTGCCAGCAGTGAAAACGCGAGCGGGGGGGCCTACAATGAGCAGTTCTTC
TRBV5-4,.,.,TRBJ2-2,CASGRDPVGELFF,TGTGCCAGCGGTCGGGATCCCGTCGGGGAGCTGTTTTTT
TRBV5-1,.,.,TRBJ1-2,CASSPDLTANYGYTF,TGCGCCAGCAGCCCGGATTTGACAGCTAACTATGGCTACACCTTC
TRBV6-4,.,.,TRBJ1-1,CASSGGQGKAFF,TGTGCCAGCAGCGGCGGCCAGGGGAAAGCTTTCTTT
TRBV4-2,.,.,TRBJ2-3,CASSQGPDTQYF,TGTGCCAGCAGCCAAGGGCCAGATACGCAGTATTTT
TRBV5-1,TRBD1,.,TRBJ2-3,CASSADRGQDTQYF,TGCGCCAGCAGCGCCGACAGGGGCCAAGATACGCAGTATTTT
TRBV30,.,.,TRBJ1-6,CAWSAEGGPLHF,TGTGCCTGGAGTGCGGAGGGGGGGCCCCTCCACTTT
TRBV7-2,TRBD1,.,TRBJ1-3,CASIGGQGAGGNTIYF,TGTGCCAGCATAGGGGGACAGGGGGCAGGTGGAAACACCATATATTTT
TRBV7-8,.,.,TRBJ2-4,CASSPGSGVQYF,TGTGCCAGCAGCCCAGGGTCGGGGGTCCAGTACTTC
TRBV7-2,TRBD1,.,TRBJ2-5,CASSTPSGQRETQYF,TGTGCCAGCAGCACACCCTCGGGACAGAGGGAGACCCAGTACTTC
TRBV28,.,.,TRBJ1-1,CASSKGDTRAAFF,TGTGCCAGCAGTAAAGGGGACACCCGGGCGGCTTTCTTT
TRBV2,.,.,TRBJ2-5,CASSRDRETQYF,TGTGCCAGCAGCCGCGACCGAGAGACCCAGTACTTC
TRBV27,.,.,TRBJ2-1,CASTRGKDEQFF,TGTGCCAGCACTCGGGGAAAAGATGAGCAGTTCTTC
TRBV10-3,TRBD2,.,TRBJ2-2,CAIRDGTSGGLIGNTGELFF,TGTGCCATCAGAGACGGGACTAGCGGGGGACTAATAGGAAACACCGGGGAGCTGTTTTTT
TRBV11-3,TRBD1,.,TRBJ2-7,CASSLADRAYEQYF,TGTGCCAGCAGCTTAGCGGACAGGGCCTACGAGCAGTACTTC
TRBV5-1,TRBD1,.,TRBJ1-1,CASSLTGGVNTEAFF,TGCGCCAGCAGCTTAACAGGGGGCGTGAACACTGAAGCTTTCTTT
TRBV2,.,.,TRBJ1-3,CASSDRSGQSFSGNTIYF,TGTGCCAGCAGTGATCGCTCTGGACAGTCCTTTTCTGGAAACACCATATATTTT
TRBV29-1,TRBD2,.,TRBJ2-3,CSAEDSGGSTDTQYF,TGCAGCGCCGAGGATAGCGGGGGAAGCACCGATACGCAGTATTTT
TRBV5-4,TRBD2,.,TRBJ2-7,CASSARRGGGSSYEQYF,TGTGCCAGCAGCGCGAGGCGGGGCGGGGGAAGCTCCTACGAGCAGTACTTC
TRBV5-1,.,.,TRBJ1-4,CASSPQWGLYEKLFF,TGCGCCAGCAGCCCCCAATGGGGTTTATATGAAAAACTGTTTTTT
TRBV6-6,.,.,TRBJ2-1,CASSYSDIEQFF,TGTGCCAGCAGTTACTCCGACATTGAGCAGTTCTTC
TRBV24-1,.,.,TRBJ2-5,CATSDLSPAGQETQYF,TGTGCCACCAGTGATTTGTCCCCAGCCGGCCAAGAGACCCAGTACTTC
TRBV6-5,.,.,TRBJ1-3,CASRLEGAGNTIYF,TGTGCCAGCAGACTTGAGGGGGCTGGAAACACCATATATTTT
TRBV5-1,.,.,TRBJ2-2,CASSFGPRDTGELFF,TGCGCCAGCAGCTTTGGACCCCGAGACACCGGGGAGCTGTTTTTT
TRBV9,.,.,TRBJ1-5,CASSAGEKQPQHF,TGTGCCAGCAGCGCCGGGGAAAAACAGCCCCAGCATTTT
TRBV4-1,.,.,TRBJ1-1,CASSPQTVYSTEAFF,TGCGCCAGCAGCCCCCAGACAGTGTACAGCACTGAAGCTTTCTTT
TRBV7-6,TRBD1,.,TRBJ1-1,CASSLAFTRDRAAAFF,TGTGCCAGCAGCTTAGCGTTTACCCGGGACAGGGCGGCTGCTTTCTTT
TRBV5-6,TRBD1,.,TRBJ1-2,CASSQTGVGYTF,TGTGCCAGCAGCCAGACAGGGGTAGGCTACACCTTC
TRBV7-9,.,.,TRBJ1-4,CASSSTNRAFEEKLFF,TGTGCCAGCAGCTCAACCAACAGGGCCTTTGAAGAAAAACTGTTTTTT
TRBV6-6,.,.,TRBJ2-7,CASSRGLTGDEQYF,TGTGCCAGCAGTCGGGGCCTAACTGGGGACGAGCAGTACTTC
TRBV18,.,.,TRBJ1-3,CASSPPAAPFGNTIYF,TGTGCCAGCTCACCACCGGCGGCCCCGTTTGGAAACACCATATATTTT
TRBV6-2/TRBV6-3,.,.,TRBJ2-3,CASSWRASTDTQYF,TGTGCCAGCAGTTGGCGGGCTAGCACAGATACGCAGTATTTT
TRBV7-8,.,.,TRBJ2-1,CASSLLGVNNEQFF,TGTGCCAGCAGCTTACTCGGCGTAAACAATGAGCAGTTCTTC
TRBV3-1/TRBV3-2,.,once,TRBJ1-4,CASSPSGHNEKLFF,TGTGCCAGCAGCCCCTCGGGCCATAATGAAAAACTGTTTTTT
TRBV6-5,TRBD1,.,TRBJ1-2,CASRYRDRGPGYTF,TGTGCCAGCAGATACCGGGACAGGGGGCCGGGCTACACCTTC
TRBV27,.,.,TRBJ1-1,CASSLQGRWTEAFF,TGTGCCAGCAGTTTGCAGGGGCGATGGACTGAAGCTTTCTTT
TRBV2,TRBD2,.,TRBJ2-7,CASSEKRGGYEQYF,TGTGCCAGCAGTGAGAAGCGGGGTGGCTACGAGCAGTACTTC
TRBV3-1/TRBV3-2,.,.,TRBJ1-1,CASSSNSRGYYTEAFF,TGTGCCAGCAGCTCGAATTCCAGGGGATATTACACTGAAGCTTTCTTT
TRBV6-6,.,.,TRBJ1-3,CASSLGSGNTIYF,TGTGCCAGCAGTTTGGGGTCTGGAAACACCATATATTTT
TRBV2,TRBD1,.,TRBJ2-5,CASRPDRGETQYF,TGTGCCAGCAGACCCGACAGGGGGGAGACCCAGTACTTC
TRBV10-3,.,few,TRBJ2-3,CATAAGRLNTDTQYF,TGTGCCACCGCTGCCGGGCGGCTGAACACAGATACGCAGTATTTT
TRBV10-1,.,.,TRBJ1-3,CASSDGPSQTGNTIYF,TGCGCCAGCAGTGACGGGCCATCTCAAACTGGAAACACCATATATTTT
TRBV18,TRBD1,once,TRBJ1-2,CASSPLPGQVSGYTF,TGTGCCAGCTCACCCCTACCGGGACAGGTTTCGGGCTACACCTTC
TRBV19,.,.,TRBJ1-2,CASSSVVDGLYGYTF,TGTGCCAGTAGTTCGGTGGTAGACGGACTCTATGGCTACACCTTC
TRBV19,TRBD1,few,TRBJ1-5,CASSMRGQGNQPQHF,TGTGCCAGTAGTATGAGGGGACAGGGCAATCAGCCCCAGCATTTT
TRBV25-1,TRBD2,.,TRBJ2-1,CASSRTSGNEQFF,TGTGCCAGCAGTCGGACTAGCGGGAATGAGCAGTTCTTC
TRBV7-6,.,once,TRBJ1-1,CASSLGGLGTEAFF,TGTGCCAGCAGCTTAGGGGGGTTGGGCACTGAAGCTTTCTTT
TRBV1,.,.,TRBJ2-2,CTSSQGNVDPADGELFF,TGCACCAGCAGCCAAGGCAATGTCGACCCAGCGGACGGGGAGCTGTTTTTT
TRBV5-4,TRBD2,.,TRBJ2-5,CASSLGGGALETQYF,TGTGCCAGCAGCTTAGGCGGGGGGGCTCTAGAGACCCAGTACTTC
TRBV6-4,TRBD2,.,TRBJ2-1,CASSDLGRGVDNEQFF,TGTGCCAGCAGTGACCTGGGGCGGGGGGTCGACAATGAGCAGTTCTTC
TRBV6-5,TRBD1,once,TRBJ1-2,CASRSTGVVGYTF,TGTGCCAGCAGGTCGACAGGGGTCGTCGGCTACACCTTC
TRBV2,TRBD2,.,TRBJ2-2,CASSDSLAVVTTGELFF,TGTGCCAGCAGTGATAGTCTAGCGGTAGTAACCACCGGGGAGCTGTTTTTT
TRBV29-1,TRBD2,.,TRBJ2-3,CSVVGGLGSTDTQYF,TGCAGCGTTGTGGGGGGGTTAGGGAGCACAGATACGCAGTATTTT
TRBV27,TRBD2,once,TRBJ2-7,CASSPRTSVSYEQYF,TGTGCCAGCAGTCCCCGGACTAGCGTATCCTACGAGCAGTACTTC
TRBV5-6,.,.,TRBJ1-4,CASSSDSNEKLFF,TGTGCCAGCAGCTCAGACAGTAATGAAAAACTGTTTTTT